This entry lists 23 T cell receptor beta chains sequenced from one sample in a study of blood T cell repertoires in COVID-19. Method: immunoSEQ multiplex PCR; TCRdb's copy keeps in-frame clones and lacks some. This table has roughly 230,000 clones, 89% appearing once. The source material was PBMCs or T cells enriched from blood (not recorded which). Every receptor here comes from a woman under 40 with acute COVID-19.

The chain recombines TRBV10-3 with TRBJ2-1, with D possibly TRBD2 on 5 matching bases. V lost 6 bases and J lost 6, with 12 bases in between. Germline CDR1 ENHRY, CDR2 SYGVKD. The CDR3 consists of 13 residues. CDR3 sequence reads: CAIRRGNVNEQFF. The CDR3 nucleotides are TGTGCCATCAGACGGGGTAACGTCAATGAGCAGTTCTTC.

The chain combines TRBV19 with TRBJ1-1; tentatively, D is TRBD1 (5 bases). CDR1 and CDR2 from the germline V gene are LNHDA and SQIVND (reference sequence). V lost 5 bases and J 3 bases, leaving 13 bases between the germline ends. The CDR3 sequence is 14 residues long. The CDR3 spells CASSFRGGDTEAFF. The CDR3, as DNA: TGTGCCAGTAGTTTTCGGGGGGGGGACACTGAAGCTTTCTTT.

The chain combines TRBV25-1 with TRBJ2-1; 7 bases line up with TRBD2. Germline V gives CDR1 MGHDK, CDR2 SYGVNS. The V and J ends lost 5 bases and 3 bases, in that order; junction bases with no gene match: 7. This CDR3 spans 15 amino acids. The CDR3, as DNA: TGTGCCAGCAGTCCGGGGGGTAGCTACTACAATGAGCAGTTCTTC. This sequence encodes CASSPGGSYYNEQFF.

The table lists this clone with a count of one. The chain joins TRBV4-1 to TRBJ2-7, with TRBD2 as a possible D gene (6 bases). CDR1 is MGHRA and CDR2 is YSYEKL in the germline V gene. This CDR3 spans 15 amino acids. V gave up 4 bases and J gave up 5 bases, with 18 bases separating them. DNA of the CDR3: TGCGCCAGCAGCCCCCCTGGGGGGTGGCAGCACGAGCAGTACTTC. Amino acids: CASSPPGGWQHEQYF.

For this clone: One end of the junction fails to match germline, which may point to a read error. Here the CDR3 reads CATTVGTFF. CDR3 coding DNA: TGTGCCACCACGGTCGGGACATTTTTT. The rearrangement joins TRBV24-1 to TRBJ2-3; D perhaps matches TRBD1 (6 bases). The germline V gene has CDR1 KGHDR and CDR2 SFDVKD. The CDR3 runs to 9 residues.

The chain combines TRBV11-2 with TRBJ1-2; D gene uncertain. This CDR3 is built from 13 residues. Trimming stripped 3 bases from V and 2 bases from J, with 7 bases between. Germline loops: CDR1 SGHAT, CDR2 FQNNGV. The DNA of the CDR3 is TGTGCCAGCAGCTTGAGTCTAAACTATGGCTACACCTTC. Translated, it gives CASSLSLNYGYTF.

The rearrangement joins TRBV11-3 to TRBJ2-7; a possible D gene is TRBD1 (5 bases). This CDR3 has 13 residues. Germline CDR1 SGHNT, CDR2 YENEEA. Trimming pared 5 bases from V and 1 base from J, leaving 9 bases between. In nucleotides, the CDR3 is TGTGCCAGCAGCCCCTCAGGGTCCTACGAGCAGTACTTC. Encoded protein: CASSPSGSYEQYF.

The rearrangement joins TRBV6-5 to TRBJ1-1; TRBD1 matches at 9 bases. This CDR3 region has 14 residues. The V gene end was trimmed by 7 bases and the J gene end by 5 bases; junction bases not matched to a gene: 8. Germline V gives CDR1 MNHEY, CDR2 SVGAGI. CDR3 bases: TGTGCCAGCAAAATGGGACAGGGTCGAACTGAAGCTTTCTTT. Its translation: CASKMGQGRTEAFF.

The chain employs TRBV5-4 and TRBJ2-7; D possibly corresponds to TRBD2 (5 bases). V lost 1 base and J lost 7, with 9 bases in between. This CDR3 has 12 amino acids. Germline CDR1 and CDR2: SGHNT and YYREEE (reference sequence). The CDR3 coding sequence is TGTGCCAGCAGCTTGCTCTCGGGAGAGCAGTACTTC. Protein: CASSLLSGEQYF.

The chain joins TRBV7-2 to TRBJ2-3; a possible D gene is TRBD2 (5 bases). The germline V gene has CDR1 SGHTA and CDR2 FQGNSA. V was cut by 1 base and J by 4 bases, with 9 bases left in between. The CDR3 extends over 14 amino acids. This CDR3 reads CASSLGASSDTQYF. CDR3 coding DNA: TGTGCCAGCAGCTTAGGGGCTAGCTCAGATACGCAGTATTTT.

This clone has a single count. The V gene is TRBV6-6, the J gene TRBJ1-6; possible D gene TRBD1, 5 bases. This CDR3 has 16 residues. CDR1 and CDR2 from the germline V gene are MNHNY and SVGAGI (reference sequence). V shed 2 bases and J shed 8 bases, with 16 bases lying between them. The CDR3 sequence is CASSYPTGGGHSPLHF. CDR3 nucleotide sequence: TGTGCCAGCAGTTACCCCACCGGGGGAGGGCATTCACCCCTCCACTTT.

The chain links TRBV27 to TRBJ2-7, with D possibly matching TRBD2 (7 bases). Trimming took 1 base from V and 4 from J, leaving 11 bases between them. Germline loops: CDR1 MNHEY, CDR2 SMNVEV (reference sequence). CDR3 length: 14 amino acids. The CDR3 reads CASSLWGGEYEQYF. Here the CDR3 DNA reads TGTGCCAGCAGTTTATGGGGGGGCGAGTACGAGCAGTACTTC.

This clone was found once. The rearrangement joins TRBV18 to TRBJ2-1; D might be TRBD2 (5 bases). Germline lookup yields CDR1 KGHSH and CDR2 LQKENI. The length of the CDR3 is 13 residues. V lost 6 bases, J lost 7 bases, and 13 bases lay in between. The CDR3 sequence is CASSPGMANEQFF. The CDR3 nucleotides are TGTGCCAGCTCCCCGGGGATGGCGAATGAGCAGTTCTTC.

DNA of the CDR3: TGTGCCAGCAGCCAAACTAGCGGGGGCCTCTCCTACAATGAGCAGTTCTTC. Translated: CASSQTSGGLSYNEQFF. The V call is TRBV21-1, the J call TRBJ2-1; the table's D call of TRBD2 was not tested on the DNA. TRBV21-1 is recorded as a pseudogene. The CDR3 totals 17 residues.

This chain uses TRBV28 with TRBJ1-1; D is possibly TRBD1 (5 bases). In germline, CDR1 is MDHEN, CDR2 SYDVKM. The CDR3 extends over 14 amino acids. The V gene lost 5 bases and the J gene lost 0 bases, with 10 bases spanning the gap. The CDR3 loop reads CASSRGGMNTEAFF. Written as DNA, the CDR3 is TGTGCCAGCAGTCGCGGGGGGATGAACACTGAAGCTTTCTTT. Full variable domain (rest looked up from reference TRBV28 and TRBJ1-1): DVKVTQSSRYLVKRTGEKVFLECVQDMDHENMFWYRQDPGLGLRLIYFSYDVKMKEKGDIPEGYSVSREKKERFSLILESASTNQTSMYLCASSRGGMNTEAFFGQGTRLTVV.

V usage is TRBV28 and J usage is TRBJ2-1; D is undetermined. Per germline, CDR1 MDHEN and CDR2 SYDVKM. The CDR3 has 12 residues. Trimming removed 8 bases at V and 8 bases at J, with 13 bases between. The CDR3 spells CASETTQDEQFF. The CDR3 DNA is TGTGCCAGCGAAACAACCCAAGATGAGCAGTTCTTC.

V gene TRBV6-5 combines with J gene TRBJ1-2; 7 nucleotides align to TRBD1. V shed 6 bases and J 4 bases; nucleotides not matched to a gene: 8. There are 14 residues in the CDR3. Germline V gene data show CDR1 as MNHEY and CDR2 as SVGAGI. The CDR3 DNA reads TGTGCCAGCAGGGGGGGACAGCTCGGCTATGGCTACACCTTC. It translates to CASRGGQLGYGYTF.

The rearrangement links TRBV5-1 to TRBJ2-3, with TRBD1 as a possible D gene (6 bases). V lost 3 bases and J lost 4, with 15 bases in between. From germline, CDR1 is SGHRS and CDR2 YFSETQ. The length of the CDR3 is 15 residues. The CDR3 sequence is CASSSTGKGADTQYF. The CDR3 DNA is TGCGCCAGCAGCTCAACAGGGAAAGGGGCAGATACGCAGTATTTT.

V gene TRBV5-4 combines with J gene TRBJ1-2; D is undetermined. The germline CDR1 and CDR2 sequences are SGHNT and YYREEE (reference sequence). Trimming removed 4 bases from V and 4 bases from J, with 14 bases in between. This CDR3 is built from 14 residues. DNA for the CDR3: TGTGCCAGCAGCGGAGTTCCAGAAGTCTATGGCTACACCTTC. The encoded protein is CASSGVPEVYGYTF.

This chain uses TRBV21-1 with TRBJ2-5; no check of the table's D call, TRBD1, against the DNA was made. TRBV21-1 corresponds to a pseudogene. The CDR3 covers 14 residues. The CDR3 DNA is TGTGCCAGCAACCGGCCAGGGGAACAAGAGACCCAGTACTTC. This encodes CASNRPGEQETQYF.

The chain couples TRBV9 to TRBJ1-5; 7 nucleotides line up with TRBD1. Trimming at V came to 0 bases and at J to 7 bases, leaving 10 bases not matched to a gene. CDR1 and CDR2 from the germline V gene are SGDLS and YYNGEE. The CDR3 runs to 16 residues. CDR3 sequence: CASSVGWDSGTQPQHF. CDR3 nucleotides: TGTGCCAGCAGCGTAGGGTGGGACAGTGGGACACAGCCCCAGCATTTT. Filled out from reference TRBV9 and TRBJ1-5, the complete variable domain reads DSGVTQTPKHLITATGQRVTLRCSPRSGDLSVYWYQQSLDQGLQFLIQYYNGEERAKGNILERFSAQQFPDLHSELNLSSLELGDSALYFCASSVGWDSGTQPQHFGDGTRLSIL.

The chain carries TRBV5-5 and TRBJ1-4; D remains unclear. The CDR3 runs 14 residues. The V end was cut by 1 base, the J end by 8 bases, with 12 bases between. Per the germline V gene, CDR1 is SGHKS and CDR2 is YYEKEE (reference sequence). CDR3 amino acids: CASSLTGSAEKLFF. The CDR3 coding sequence is TGTGCCAGCAGCTTGACGGGGTCGGCAGAAAAACTGTTTTTT.

This chain uses TRBV10-3 with TRBJ1-5, with TRBD1 identical over 8 bases. J gave up 10 bases and V 3 bases, and 8 bases lay outside the gene matches. CDR1 is ENHRY, CDR2 SYGVKD, per germline. The CDR3 is 14 residues long. The CDR3 sequence: CAISDQGASLPQHF. The CDR3 DNA follows: TGTGCCATCAGTGACCAGGGGGCCTCATTACCCCAGCATTTT.